This T cell receptor beta chain comes out of a study of cytomegalovirus exposure and HLA in healthy donors. Study-level points and caveats: In terms of immune exposure information, only CMV serostatus was available.

13 Jbeta primers and 60 Vbeta primers were used for the PCR. Measured with immunoSEQ multiplex PCR; TCRdb has only the in-frame clones, and not every one. The top ten clones hold about 12% of a sample with about 43,000 clones, less than 75% of them seen once. The CDR3 runs to 15 residues. Germline-derived CDR1 and CDR2 are KGHSH and LQKENI. The ends were cut back, 1 base at V and 7 bases at J, with 14 bases in the middle. Turning to this clone: Its antigen is not identified.

This TCR was recovered from a man aged 55-75 years in good health and CMV-seropositive. Sequencing used PBMCs. The rearrangement links TRBV18 to TRBJ1-5; D remains unclear. The chain's CDR3 is CASSPRGDNRQPQHF. The CDR3 nucleotides read TGTGCCAGCTCACCACGGGGAGATAATCGGCAGCCCCAGCATTTT.